The sample holds one count of the clone carrying this TCR beta chain. This entry is derived from a study of blood T cell repertoires in COVID-19. Repertoires were generated with immunoSEQ multiplex PCR, while TCRdb's copy carries only in-frame clones and drops some. There are over 60,000 clones in the sample; about 87% occur only once, and over 6.5% lies in the top ten. V gave up 4 bases and J gave up 4 bases, with 6 bases separating them. Germline assignment: CDR1 SNHLY and CDR2 FYNNEI. This CDR3 contains 12 residues. The rearrangement joins TRBV2 to TRBJ2-3; D is undetermined. The TCR originated in a woman older than 75 with active COVID-19. The source material was peripheral blood. The CDR3 loop is CASSGDADTQYF. The CDR3 nucleotides are TGTGCCAGCAGTGGAGATGCAGATACGCAGTATTTT.